This note documents a single T cell receptor beta chain sequence. Its antigen is still unknown. This sample was included in a study of cytomegalovirus exposure and HLA in healthy donors. CDR3 length: 14 residues. Germline lookup yields CDR1 SQVTM and CDR2 ANQGSEA. V lost 2 bases, J lost 1 base, and 3 bases stayed unmatched. The study's findings and limits: Another analysis was done later, and it associated approximately 15,000 TCR beta sequences with HLA alleles at 0.05 false discovery rate.

In the PCR, 60 Vbeta and 13 Jbeta primers were used. Using immunoSEQ multiplex PCR, the repertoire was profiled, and TCRdb retains in-frame clones only, with some absent. Of 150,000 to 200,000 clones in the sample, around 80% are singletons; the top ten hold more than 6%. Sequencing input: PBMCs. This receptor was obtained from a woman aged 40 to 50 in good health and CMV-seropositive. V is TRBV29-1 and J is TRBJ1-1; 8 nucleotides match TRBD1. Here the CDR3 DNA reads TGCAGCGTTGAACGACAGGGGCAGAACACTGAAGCTTTCTTT. Translating it yields CSVERQGQNTEAFF.